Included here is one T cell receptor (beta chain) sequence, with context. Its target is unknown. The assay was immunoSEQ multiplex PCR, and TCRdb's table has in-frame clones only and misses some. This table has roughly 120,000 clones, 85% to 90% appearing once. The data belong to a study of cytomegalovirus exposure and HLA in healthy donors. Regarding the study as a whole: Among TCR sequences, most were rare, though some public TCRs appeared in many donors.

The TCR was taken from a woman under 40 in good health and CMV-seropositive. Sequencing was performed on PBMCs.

The CDR3 is CASSLGGEPGEQYF. The CDR3 coding sequence is TGTGCCAGCAGCTTAGGCGGGGAGCCGGGCGAGCAGTACTTC. The rearrangement links TRBV13 to TRBJ2-7, with D maybe TRBD2 (5 bases). The CDR3 is 14 amino acids. V lost 0 bases and J lost 6, with 12 bases in between. In germline, CDR1 is PRHDT, CDR2 FYEKMQ (reference sequence).